This is a list of T cell receptor beta chains from one sample in a study of blood T cell repertoires in COVID-19. Only in-frame clones appear in the TCRdb table, and some are missing; sequencing was by immunoSEQ multiplex PCR. The repertoire holds over 130,000 clones, about 80% seen once, with just under 3% in the top ten. Sequencing input: PBMCs or T cells enriched from blood (not recorded which). Receptor source: a woman aged 45-59 years who had recovered from COVID-19. CDR3s include the opening cysteine and the closing phenylalanine or tryptophan. A D gene is named only where the DNA matches it firmly. The size of a clone is reported for some rows only, either as once, few or many, or as a class for expanded clones.

clone size	V gene	D gene	J gene	CDR3 DNA	CDR3 protein
NA	TRBV19	NA	TRBJ1-6	TGTGCCAGTAGTATTTCGGGGGGCCACACCATTAATTCACCCCTCCACTTT	CASSISGGHTINSPLHF
once	TRBV19	TRBD2	TRBJ2-1	TGTGCCAGTAGTCAAAGGACTAGCGGGGACTTCACCAGTGAGCAGTTCTTC	CASSQRTSGDFTSEQFF
NA	TRBV18	TRBD2	TRBJ2-5	TGTGCCAGCCAAGCCCTAGCGGCGAAAGAGACCCAGTACTTC	CASQALAAKETQYF
NA	TRBV5-5	NA	TRBJ1-2	TGTGCCAGCAGCTTGCCTCAGGGCGTAGACTATGGCTACACCTTC	CASSLPQGVDYGYTF
NA	TRBV12-3/TRBV12-4	NA	TRBJ2-7	TGTGCCAGCAGTTTAGGCACTTACGAGCAGTACTTC	CASSLGTYEQYF
NA	TRBV6-1	NA	TRBJ1-5	TGTGCCAGCAGTGAAAGGGATTTGCGGACAGACCTTAATAGCAATCAGCCCCAGCATTTT	CASSERDLRTDLNSNQPQHF
NA	TRBV19	TRBD2	TRBJ2-6	TGTGCCAGTAGTTCGGGACTAGCGGGGTCTGGGGCCAACGTCCTGACTTTC	CASSSGLAGSGANVLTF
NA	TRBV28	NA	TRBJ1-5	TGTGCCGGCAGTTTAGCTCACAGCCTAATCAATCAGCCCCAGCATTTT	CAGSLAHSLINQPQHF
NA	TRBV30	TRBD1	TRBJ1-1	TGTGCCTGGAGATCGGACAGGGGTAAGCGACACACTGAAGCTTTCTTT	CAWRSDRGKRHTEAFF
NA	TRBV6-1	NA	TRBJ1-2	TGTGCCAGCAGTGAAGTACCAGCCAGGCCCTATGGCTACACCTTC	CASSEVPARPYGYTF
NA	TRBV19	TRBD1	TRBJ1-5	TGTGCCAGTACCTTCATCTCCGGGACAGGGGGCGGTTTGCCCCAGCATTTT	CASTFISGTGGGLPQHF
NA	TRBV5-6	NA	TRBJ1-1	TGTGCCAGCAGCTTGGAAGGGACACCTTACACTGAAGCTTTCTTT	CASSLEGTPYTEAFF
NA	TRBV3-1/TRBV3-2	TRBD1	TRBJ2-3	TGTGCCAGCAGCTATGACAGGGCCACAGATACGCAGTATTTT	CASSYDRATDTQYF
few	TRBV12-3/TRBV12-4	NA	TRBJ1-6	TGTGCCAGCAGTACCGGGGGTACGCCCCTCCACTTT	CASSTGGTPLHF
NA	TRBV19	NA	TRBJ2-3	TGTGCCAGTAGAGCGGATACGCAGTATTTT	CASRADTQYF
NA	TRBV5-4	NA	TRBJ1-2	TGTGCCAGCAGCTTCGGAACCCGGGATGGCTACACCTTC	CASSFGTRDGYTF
once	TRBV7-8	NA	TRBJ2-5	TGTGCCAGCACCCCGGACGGGGCAGGGGTGGAGACCCAGTACTTC	CASTPDGAGVETQYF
once	TRBV11-2	NA	TRBJ1-5	TGTGCCAGCAGCTCCGGGTTAAAGTCTCAGCCCCAGCATTTT	CASSSGLKSQPQHF
NA	TRBV11-3	TRBD1	TRBJ2-7	TGTGCCAGCAGCGTACAGGGGGCGCGTGAGCAGTACTTC	CASSVQGAREQYF
once	TRBV3-1/TRBV3-2	TRBD1	TRBJ1-5	TGTGCCAGCAGCCAAGGAGCAGGGGGCAGTCATCAGCCCCAGCATTTT	CASSQGAGGSHQPQHF
NA	TRBV5-1	TRBD2	TRBJ2-2	TGCGCCAGCAGCTCGACTAGCGGGGTGATCACCGGGGAGCTGTTTTTT	CASSSTSGVITGELFF
NA	TRBV24-1	NA	TRBJ2-7	TGTGCCACCAGTGATGGAGGAATGGACGAGCAGTACTTC	CATSDGGMDEQYF
NA	TRBV19	TRBD1	TRBJ2-7	TGTGCCAGTAGTCCGGGGACAGGGGCGGCCTACGAGCAGTACTTC	CASSPGTGAAYEQYF
NA	TRBV28	TRBD1	TRBJ2-5	TGTGCCAGCAGTCCTAGGACAGGGCGAGAGACCCAGTACTTC	CASSPRTGRETQYF
NA	TRBV30	NA	TRBJ1-3	TGTGCCTGGAGTGTACTGGCAGGGCCTGGAAACACCATATATTTT	CAWSVLAGPGNTIYF